This paragraph reports one T cell receptor (beta chain). Positive CCR7 selection of CD45RO-negative cells yielded the naive CD8 cells, and terminally differentiated effector memory CD45RA+ cells were excluded. This record comes from a study of shared clonotypes between healthy human individuals. Study summary: CD8 memory received one plate per donor, CD8 naive two, CD4 memory three and CD4 naive three.

This CDR3 has 15 residues. The V gene lost 2 bases and the J gene lost 0 bases, with 11 bases spanning the gap. The germline gives CDR1 SGHVS, CDR2 FQNEAQ. TCRdb's copy holds only in-frame clones and misses some; the assay was immunoSEQ multiplex PCR. The data contain around 1.9 million clones, 93% of them singletons. The sample taken for sequencing was naive CD8+ T cells from PBMCs. This clonotype originated in a man between 18 and 35 years old in good health. Some clones in this sample may be carry-over from other donors' samples. The V call is TRBV7-8, the J call TRBJ2-7; either TRBD1 or TRBD2 may supply D (5 bases each). The CDR3 region is CASSLRDVNSYEQYF. In DNA, the CDR3 is TGTGCCAGCAGCTTAAGGGACGTCAACTCCTACGAGCAGTACTTC. Full variable domain (rest looked up from reference TRBV7-8 and TRBJ2-7): GAGVSQSPRYKVAKRGQDVALRCDPISGHVSLFWYQQALGQGPEFLTYFQNEAQLDKSGLPSDRFFAERPEGSVSTLKIQRTQQEDSAVYLCASSLRDVNSYEQYFGPGTRLTVT.